The next 24 T cell receptor beta chains were all read from a single sample in a study of blood T cell repertoires in COVID-19 (TCRdb year 2020). Library preparation employed the immunoSEQ multiplex PCR assay. Sourced from immuneACCESS, this table was stored by TCRdb with only in-frame sequences that have V and J called. A share of the clones is absent; for the studies checked, an unresolved V gene accounts for under half, and the remainder has no known explanation. In this sample the table shows about 250,000 clones, around 85% of which occur a single time. Roughly 10% of the sample rests with the top ten. The sequenced sample consisted of peripheral blood. The receptors stem from an older man with acute or convalescent COVID-19.

The V and J genes are TRBV7-3 and TRBJ2-3; a weak D match, TRBD2 (6 bases). Between the trimmed V and J ends, which lost 3 bases and 8 bases, there was a span of 15 bases. In germline, CDR1 is SGHTA, CDR2 FQGTGA. This CDR3 comprises 14 residues. The DNA for the CDR3 is TGTGCCAGCAGCTTCCTTCGCGGGGTGGGTACGCAGTATTTT. Translation gives CASSFLRGVGTQYF.

This sequence joins TRBV6-6 and TRBJ2-2; the match to TRBD1 covers 7 bases. The germline V gene encodes CDR1 MNHNY and CDR2 SVGAGI (reference sequence). Trimming cost V 5 bases and J 6 bases; bases outside gene matches: 15. This CDR3 comprises 17 residues. CDR3 nucleotides: TGTGCCAGCAGTCATACAGGGGCGATAAAGAGATCCGGGGAGCTGTTTTTT. Translated: CASSHTGAIKRSGELFF.

This clone was detected only once. The DNA of the CDR3 is TGTGCCAGCAGTTTCTATTTTCGACAGGCTGGAAACACCATATATTTT. Translated, it gives CASSFYFRQAGNTIYF. V and J are TRBV6-6 and TRBJ1-3; TRBD1 is a possible D gene (6 bases). This CDR3 has 16 residues. With 4 bases removed from V and 2 bases from J, the gap between germline ends came to 15 bases. Germline V gene sequence: CDR1 MNHNY, CDR2 SVGAGI (reference sequence).

The genes are TRBV19 and TRBJ2-2; perhaps TRBD1 as D (5 bases). CDR1 LNHDA and CDR2 SQIVND come from the germline V gene (reference sequence). Trimming pared 4 bases from V and 5 bases from J, leaving 17 bases between. The CDR3 runs to 16 residues. CDR3 in DNA: TGTGCCAGTAGTACTCTAGGGGCAGGGCTAACCGGGGAGCTGTTTTTT. Translation: CASSTLGAGLTGELFF.

V is TRBV28 and J is TRBJ1-4; 9 bases align to TRBD1. Germline assignment: CDR1 MDHEN and CDR2 SYDVKM. There are 15 residues in the CDR3. V shed 6 bases, J shed 8 bases, and the junction held 10 bases outside the gene matches. CDR3 residues: CASSFLGQGSEKLFF. CDR3 in DNA: TGTGCCAGCAGCTTCCTAGGACAGGGGAGCGAAAAACTGTTTTTT. Complete variable domain (other parts from reference TRBV28 and TRBJ1-4): DVKVTQSSRYLVKRTGEKVFLECVQDMDHENMFWYRQDPGLGLRLIYFSYDVKMKEKGDIPEGYSVSREKKERFSLILESASTNQTSMYLCASSFLGQGSEKLFFGSGTQLSVL.

This clone was recorded once. The gene calls are TRBV27 and TRBJ2-5; TRBD2 aligns across 10 bases. The V gene's germline CDR1 is MNHEY and CDR2 SMNVEV (reference sequence). J was trimmed by 6 bases and V by 5 bases; bases with no gene match: 6. The length of the CDR3 is 14 residues. CDR3 in amino acids: CASSPRTSGKTQYF. The CDR3 DNA is TGTGCCAGCAGTCCCCGGACTAGCGGAAAGACCCAGTACTTC.

The rearrangement joins TRBV5-6 to TRBJ2-7; D gene uncertain. The ends were cut back, 2 bases at V and 5 bases at J, with 5 bases in the middle. This CDR3 is built from 11 residues. CDR1 is SGHDT and CDR2 is YYEEEE in the germline V gene. The DNA for the CDR3 is TGTGCCAGCAGCTTTATCGACGAGCAGTACTTC. It is translated as CASSFIDEQYF.

This sequence joins TRBV2 and TRBJ1-4; 9 nucleotides match TRBD1. In germline, CDR1 is SNHLY, CDR2 FYNNEI. With V trimmed by 6 bases and J by 7 bases, 9 bases remained unmatched. This CDR3 region has 15 residues. The CDR3 spells CASRSTGGAGEKLFF. The DNA for the CDR3 is TGTGCCAGCAGGAGTACAGGGGGCGCAGGTGAAAAACTGTTTTTT.

The V call is TRBV11-3, the J call TRBJ2-1, with 12 bases aligning to TRBD2. Unmatched junction bases numbered 3, after V lost 5 bases and J lost 10 bases. This CDR3 is 13 amino acids long. In germline, CDR1 is SGHNT, CDR2 YENEEA. This chain's CDR3 is CASSLGTSGEQFF. CDR3 DNA: TGTGCCAGCAGCCTAGGGACTAGCGGGGAGCAGTTCTTC.

The V call is TRBV3-1 (or the pseudogene TRBV3-2), the J call TRBJ1-3, with TRBD1 matching 11 bases. Germline CDR1 and CDR2: LGHDT and YNNKEL (reference sequence). After removal of 1 base from V and 4 bases from J, the junction contained 6 bases not matched to a gene. The CDR3 length is 17 residues. This CDR3 reads CASSQVGQGAKGNTIYF. In DNA form, the CDR3 reads TGTGCCAGCAGCCAAGTAGGACAGGGGGCGAAGGGAAACACCATATATTTT.

The rearrangement uses TRBV6-1 and TRBJ1-2, with D unresolved. Germline V gene lookup returns CDR1 MNHNS and CDR2 SASEGT. V gave up 2 bases and J gave up 4 bases, with 17 bases separating them. The CDR3 spans 16 residues. CDR3 amino acids: CASSETAGITFYGYTF. The CDR3 bases are TGTGCCAGCAGTGAAACCGCGGGGATAACCTTCTATGGCTACACCTTC.

J is TRBJ2-7 and V is TRBV12-3 or TRBV12-4; 7 bases agree with TRBD1. The CDR3 is 13 residues long. J gave up 0 bases and V 4 bases, and 0 bases lay outside the gene matches. In nucleotides, the CDR3 is TGTGCCAGCAGTTACAGGGGCTCCTACGAGCAGTACTTC. As protein: CASSYRGSYEQYF.

The V call is TRBV9, the J call TRBJ1-5, with 7 bases aligning to TRBD1. Germline values: CDR1 SGDLS, CDR2 YYNGEE. The CDR3 contains 14 residues. V lost 4 bases, J lost 5 bases, and 6 bases stayed unmatched. CDR3 sequence (DNA): TGTGCCAGCAGCCAGGGGCAGGGGGATCAGCCCCAGCATTTT. This codes for CASSQGQGDQPQHF.

The chain carries TRBV18 and TRBJ1-5; TRBD1 might be the D (6 bases). V was shortened by 1 base and J by 4 bases, with 17 bases between the two germline ends. In germline, CDR1 is KGHSH, CDR2 LQKENI. This CDR3 is built from 17 residues. This CDR3 reads CASSPLPGTSVNQPQHF. CDR3 coding DNA: TGTGCCAGCTCACCACTCCCCGGGACATCGGTAAATCAGCCCCAGCATTTT.

The chain uses TRBV6-5 and TRBJ2-7, with D possibly TRBD2 on 6 matching bases. The CDR3 has 15 residues. CDR1 MNHEY and CDR2 SVGAGI come from the germline V gene. The V and J ends lost 8 bases and 2 bases respectively, with 19 bases between them. Here the CDR3 reads CASQQVEGKPYEQYF. The CDR3 DNA sequence: TGTGCCAGCCAACAAGTGGAGGGGAAGCCCTACGAGCAGTACTTC.

This chain links TRBV19 with TRBJ1-4; tentatively, D is TRBD1 (6 bases). CDR1 and CDR2 (germline): LNHDA, SQIVND (reference sequence). This CDR3 comprises 15 residues. Trimming shortened V by 5 bases and J by 7 bases, and 17 bases separated the two germline ends. DNA of the CDR3: TGTGCCAGTAGTCCAAGGACAGTCCCAAGTGAAAAACTGTTTTTT. Protein sequence: CASSPRTVPSEKLFF.

V usage is TRBV4-1 and J usage is TRBJ1-1, with D hard to call. V was clipped by 3 bases and J by 2 bases, with 10 bases between them. The CDR3 is 14 amino acids. In germline, CDR1 is MGHRA, CDR2 YSYEKL. The CDR3, as DNA: TGCGCCAGCAGCCAGAACTCCTTAAACACTGAAGCTTTCTTT. This sequence encodes CASSQNSLNTEAFF.

This CDR3 reads CATSETGVAGEQFF. DNA for the CDR3: TGTGCCACCAGTGAAACGGGGGTAGCGGGGGAGCAGTTCTTC. This rearrangement joins TRBV24-1 to TRBJ2-1; 8 bases fit TRBD2. The CDR3 covers 14 residues. Trimming took 4 bases from V and 10 from J; bases not matched to a gene: 8. Germline CDR1 and CDR2: KGHDR and SFDVKD.

The chain links TRBV6-6 to TRBJ1-2; 10 bases fit TRBD1. The CDR3 covers 13 residues. From germline, CDR1 is MNHNY and CDR2 SVGAGI (reference sequence). The trim removed 6 bases at V and 8 bases at J, leaving 6 bases unmatched. The chain's CDR3 is CASRYDRGRGYTF. CDR3 in DNA: TGTGCCAGCAGATACGACAGGGGGCGCGGCTACACCTTC.

This clone was seen more than once but under ten times. The gene calls are TRBV28 and TRBJ1-2; a possible D gene is TRBD1 (6 bases). The length of the CDR3 is 13 residues. Germline V gene sequence: CDR1 MDHEN, CDR2 SYDVKM. Trimming cost V 2 bases and J 2 bases, with 6 bases left between them. For the CDR3, the DNA is TGTGCCAGCAGTTTACAGGGGAACTATGGCTACACCTTC. Protein: CASSLQGNYGYTF.

The chain employs TRBV5-1 and TRBJ2-2, with TRBD1 matching 8 bases. Germline CDR1 and CDR2: SGHRS and YFSETQ. V trimming: 2 bases; J trimming: 6 bases; junction bases outside the gene matches: 3. The CDR3 consists of 14 residues. The DNA of the CDR3 is TGCGCCAGCAGCTTTTTACAGGGGGCCGGGGAGCTGTTTTTT. It codes for CASSFLQGAGELFF.

The chain employs TRBV18 and TRBJ1-6, with a weak D call TRBD1 (6 bases). V was pared by 2 bases and J by 5 bases, with 10 bases between. Looked up from germline, CDR1 is KGHSH and CDR2 is LQKENI. This CDR3 is 15 amino acids long. This CDR3 reads CASSPGTYDNSPLHF. The DNA for the CDR3 is TGTGCCAGCTCACCAGGGACATACGATAATTCACCCCTCCACTTT.

This clone has a handful of counts. V usage is TRBV11-2 and J usage is TRBJ2-7; weak D call: TRBD2 (5 bases). Trimming removed 3 bases from V and 2 bases from J, with 17 bases in between. CDR1 SGHAT and CDR2 FQNNGV come from the germline V gene. This CDR3 is 16 amino acids long. The CDR3 DNA reads TGTGCCAGCAGCTTTAGAGGTGGGCTCGGGACCTACGAGCAGTACTTC. Translation gives CASSFRGGLGTYEQYF. The whole variable domain, filled in from reference TRBV11-2 and TRBJ2-7, reads EAGVAQSPRYKIIEKRQSVAFWCNPISGHATLYWYQQILGQGPKLLIQFQNNGVVDDSQLPKDRFSAERLKGVDSTLKIQPAKLEDSAVYLCASSFRGGLGTYEQYFGPGTRLTVT.

The chain joins TRBV7-8 to TRBJ2-2; D not certain. The ends were cut back, 1 base at V and 8 bases at J, with 5 bases in the middle. From germline, CDR1 is SGHVS and CDR2 FQNEAQ. The CDR3 extends over 12 amino acids. The DNA of the CDR3 is TGTGCCAGCAGCTTAGTCTTAGGGGAGCTGTTTTTT. Its translation is CASSLVLGELFF.